The present TCR beta chain was sequenced within a study of OX40 agonist ivuxolimab in advanced cancers. Overall study: Every 2 weeks, ivuxolimab was infused into the patients intravenously at between 0.01 and 10 mg/kg. One patient with hepatocellular carcinoma and two with cutaneous melanoma, three in all, had partial responses. Study conclusions and caveats: At 0.1 to 3.0 mg/kg and by week 6, clonal expansion occurred in CD4+ and CD8+ blood T cells.

Points on this clone: Its target is unknown.

V lost 0 bases to trimming and J lost 7 bases, with 13 bases between them. In germline, CDR1 is SGHDT, CDR2 YYEEEE. This CDR3 is 14 amino acids long. Clones were sequenced by immunoSEQ multiplex PCR, and TCRdb holds only the in-frame ones, with some missing. Altogether 77,000 or so clones are present, 90% to 95% being singletons, with the ten largest covering 0.43%. Sequencing used CD4+ or CD8+ T cells sorted from blood, obtained in a trial of the OX40 agonist ivuxolimab. The V call is TRBV5-6, the J call TRBJ1-1, with D possibly being TRBD1 (6 bases). This clonotype was sampled from an adult with an advanced solid tumor such as melanoma, head and neck, liver or kidney cancer. The CDR3 loop is CASSLGGGTGEAFF. CDR3 coding DNA: TGTGCCAGCAGCTTGGGTGGGGGCACGGGTGAAGCTTTCTTT. The whole variable domain, filled in from reference TRBV5-6 and TRBJ1-1, reads DAGVTQSPTHLIKTRGQQVTLRCSPKSGHDTVSWYQQALGQGPQFIFQYYEEEERQRGNFPDRFSGHQFPNYSSELNVNALLLGDSALYLCASSLGGGTGEAFFGQGTRLTVV.